One sample yielded the 19 T cell receptor beta chains listed below, sequenced in a study of response to subunit inactivated influenza vaccine. One entry per CDR3 protein results from TCRdb running MiXCR on the RT-PCR reads. The profile covers 550,000 to 600,000 distinct CDR3 sequences, with 10% to 15% appearing a single time and 10% taken by the ten largest. Material: PBMCs from blood, obtained on the day of vaccination. The receptors stem from a man aged 50 to 59 who received an inactivated influenza vaccine.

The chain recombines TRBV5-6 with TRBJ2-2; tentatively, D is TRBD1 (6 bases). This CDR3 is built from 14 residues. Germline V gene lookup returns CDR1 SGHDT and CDR2 YYEEEE. The germline V and J ends were trimmed by 0 bases and 6 bases, with 9 bases remaining between them. The CDR3: CASSLGQVPGELFF. In nucleotides, the CDR3 is TGTGCCAGCAGCTTGGGACAGGTCCCCGGGGAGCTGTTTTTT.

This clonotype was detected ten times or more. This sequence joins TRBV9 and TRBJ1-1, with 7 nucleotides matching TRBD1. Germline V gives CDR1 SGDLS, CDR2 YYNGEE. V lost 4 bases and J lost 3; bases outside the gene matches: 6. CDR3 length: 14 amino acids. The CDR3 sequence: CASSPQTGYTEAFF. CDR3 DNA: TGTGCCAGCAGCCCCCAGACAGGGTACACTGAAGCTTTCTTT.

This clonotype was seen only a few times. V usage is TRBV6-1 and J usage is TRBJ2-1; D is unclear. V lost 5 bases to trimming and J lost 8 bases, with 19 bases between them. Germline V gene sequence: CDR1 MNHNS, CDR2 SASEGT. The CDR3 consists of 15 residues. CDR3 coding DNA: TGTGCCAGCAGTCAAAGTTCATCCAGGATCGATGAGCAGTTCTTC. Translating it yields CASSQSSSRIDEQFF.

The gene calls are TRBV7-9 and TRBJ2-7; tentative D call: TRBD1 (6 bases). CDR1 and CDR2 from the germline V gene are SEHNR and FQNEAQ (reference sequence). The CDR3 is 16 amino acids. Deletions cut 8 bases from V and 2 bases from J, with 22 bases between. This chain's CDR3 is CASGRVSGGGTYEQYF. The CDR3 nucleotides read TGTGCCAGCGGACGGGTCTCTGGGGGCGGAACCTACGAGCAGTACTTC.

This sequence joins TRBV12-3 or TRBV12-4 and TRBJ2-1, with 9 bases that match TRBD2. The CDR3 has 15 amino acids. Trimming removed 6 bases from V and 3 bases from J; junction bases left unmatched: 6. The CDR3 is CASRPGLANYNEQFF. The CDR3 coding sequence is TGTGCCAGCAGACCGGGACTAGCCAACTACAATGAGCAGTTCTTC.

This clonotype was found a few times. V gene TRBV5-1 combines with J gene TRBJ2-7; 11 nucleotides align to TRBD2. V lost 2 bases, J lost 9 bases, and 7 bases stayed unmatched. Germline V CDR1 and CDR2: SGHRS, YFSETQ. The CDR3 totals 14 residues. CDR3 coding DNA: TGCGCCAGCAGCTTTAGCGGGAGGGCCCTCGGGCAGTACTTC. It codes for CASSFSGRALGQYF.

This clonotype was detected only a few times. The chain is built from TRBV5-1 and TRBJ2-1; 7 bases are shared with TRBD1. The V gene's germline CDR1 is SGHRS and CDR2 YFSETQ. The V gene end was trimmed by 0 bases and the J gene end by 5 bases; junction bases not matched to a gene: 5. The CDR3 is made up of 15 amino acids. The CDR3 DNA reads TGCGCCAGCAGCTTGGGACAGGGCCCCCACAATGAGCAGTTCTTC. This translates into CASSLGQGPHNEQFF. Full variable domain (rest looked up from reference TRBV5-1 and TRBJ2-1): KAGVTQTPRYLIKTRGQQVTLSCSPISGHRSVSWYQQTPGQGLQFLFEYFSETQRNKGNFPGRFSGRQFSNSRSEMNVSTLELGDSALYLCASSLGQGPHNEQFFGPGTRLTVL.

The CDR3 DNA reads as TGTGCCAGCAGTCCCGGGACAGCGTCCGGAGAGCAGTACTTC. Residues: CASSPGTASGEQYF. The chain joins TRBV5-5 to TRBJ2-7; 7 bases line up with TRBD1. The CDR3 spans 14 residues. J lost 7 bases, V lost 5 bases, and 12 bases had no gene match. The germline CDR1 and CDR2 sequences are SGHKS and YYEKEE (reference sequence).

The chain carries TRBV5-1 and TRBJ2-3; 9 bases are shared with TRBD2. The ends lost 1 base at V and 1 base at J; junction bases unmatched: 4. This CDR3 comprises 16 residues. The germline CDR1 and CDR2 sequences are SGHRS and YFSETQ. CDR3 nucleotide sequence: TGCGCCAGCAGCTTGAGCGGGGGGCGCGGCACAGATACGCAGTATTTT. The encoded protein is CASSLSGGRGTDTQYF.

This clonotype has a handful of counts. The chain uses TRBV20-1 and TRBJ2-3; D unclear. Looked up from germline, CDR1 is DFQATT and CDR2 is SNEGSKA (reference sequence). The CDR3 is 10 amino acids. V was pared by 2 bases and J by 5 bases, with 2 bases between. DNA of the CDR3: TGCAGTGCTAGACGAGATACGCAGTATTTT. As protein: CSARRDTQYF.

This clonotype was detected a few times. The J gene is TRBJ1-1, the V gene TRBV11-1, with D perhaps matching TRBD1 (5 bases). The germline CDR1 and CDR2 sequences are SGHAT and FQDESV (reference sequence). V lost 4 bases and J 1 base, leaving 22 bases between the germline ends. This CDR3 has 18 residues. In nucleotides, the CDR3 is TGTGCCAGCAGCTCAATTCCCGGGACGGTGAAGGGGAACACTGAAGCTTTCTTT. This gives the protein CASSSIPGTVKGNTEAFF.

In this sample, this clonotype turned up a few times. The rearrangement joins TRBV3-1 to TRBJ2-3, with 10 positions matching TRBD2. From germline, CDR1 is LGHDT and CDR2 YNNKEL (reference sequence). This CDR3 has 18 amino acids. J lost 4 bases, V lost 4 bases, and 14 bases had no gene match. CDR3 protein: CASSLGNSGGSFPDTQYF. CDR3 in DNA: TGTGCCAGCAGCCTTGGAAATAGCGGGGGGTCCTTCCCAGATACGCAGTATTTT.

This clonotype was counted ten times or more. The rearrangement joins TRBV20-1 to TRBJ2-7; D unclear. CDR3 length equals 15 residues. Trimming left V 0 bases short and J 1 base short, with 13 bases between. Germline CDR1 DFQATT, CDR2 SNEGSKA (reference sequence). CDR3 nucleotide sequence: TGCAGTGCTAGAGATCCCAAGGTCACATCCTACGAGCAGTACTTC. As protein: CSARDPKVTSYEQYF.

V and J are TRBV6-2 or TRBV6-3 and TRBJ2-3; TRBD2 might be the D (6 bases). CDR1 and CDR2 from the germline V gene are MNHEY and SVGEGT. The CDR3 contains 13 residues. Deletions cut 5 bases from V and 6 bases from J, with 12 bases between. This chain's CDR3 is CASSRHRGDTQYF. CDR3 sequence (DNA): TGTGCCAGCAGTCGCCATCGGGGGGATACGCAGTATTTT.

The chain links TRBV6-1 to TRBJ1-2; D not resolved. This CDR3 has 15 amino acids. The V and J ends lost 4 bases and 8 bases respectively, with 20 bases between them. Germline V gene lookup returns CDR1 MNHNS and CDR2 SASEGT. In DNA, the CDR3 is TGTGCCAGCAGTGCCGGAACCACGCACCCCGGGGGCTACACCTTC. Protein product: CASSAGTTHPGGYTF.

The gene calls are TRBV7-2 and TRBJ1-5; D is undetermined. The CDR3 runs 16 residues. The germline V gene has CDR1 SGHTA and CDR2 FQGNSA. The V end was cut by 4 bases, the J end by 0 bases, with 13 bases between. The CDR3: CASSSDISYSNQPQHF. In DNA, the CDR3 is TGTGCCAGCAGCTCGGATATCAGCTATAGCAATCAGCCCCAGCATTTT.

The chain recombines TRBV7-2 with TRBJ1-1; D remains unclear. V lost 3 bases, J lost 11 bases, and 16 bases lay in between. The CDR3 sequence is 13 residues long. CDR1 and CDR2 from the germline V gene are SGHTA and FQGNSA. CDR3 DNA sequence: TGTGCCAGCAGCTTGAGAGGCAGGCGGGAGGCTTTCTTT. Amino acid sequence: CASSLRGRREAFF.

The chain has TRBV20-1 and TRBJ1-1; no definite D call. V dropped 2 bases and J dropped 7 bases, with 8 bases sitting between them. This CDR3 region has 11 residues. Germline V gene sequence: CDR1 DFQATT, CDR2 SNEGSKA (reference sequence). Written as DNA, the CDR3 is TGCAGTGCTAGACCCGACTTTGAAGCTTTCTTT. Translating it yields CSARPDFEAFF.

This clonotype appeared a single time. The V and J genes are TRBV12-3 or TRBV12-4 and TRBJ2-7; D is unclear. The CDR3 runs to 13 residues. V was pared by 3 bases and J by 4 bases, with 10 bases between. CDR3: CASSFSSAYEQYF. The CDR3 nucleotides are TGTGCCAGCAGTTTTTCCTCCGCGTACGAGCAGTACTTC.